The clone carrying this T cell receptor beta chain was found many times. Its specificity is unknown. Deletions cut 4 bases from V and 5 bases from J, with 8 bases between. The CDR3 has 12 residues. Germline CDR1 is SEHNR and CDR2 is FQNEAQ (reference sequence). This sample was taken from a study of early T cells in non-severe SARS-CoV-2 infection. Broader study findings: VDJdb-based annotation leaned toward anti-spike CD8 responses and missed private and CD4 specificities.

Individual cDNA molecules were tagged with unique molecular identifiers, the study reported. MiXCR was run by TCRdb on the 5' RACE reads, yielding one entry per CDR3 protein. The sample records 26,000 or so distinct CDR3 sequences, around 6% being singletons. Source material: whole blood. The rearrangement joins TRBV7-9 to TRBJ1-1; maybe TRBD1 (5 bases). This receptor was taken from an adult who was a healthcare worker with PCR-confirmed SARS-CoV-2 infection or an uninfected control (not recorded which). In nucleotides, the CDR3 is TGTGCCAGCAGCTCCGAGGGGACTGAAGCTTTCTTT. Protein: CASSSEGTEAFF.